These 9 T cell receptor beta chains share one sample of origin, sequenced in a study of blood T cells in healthy people across ages. PCR was performed a second time for roughly 6 to 12 cycles using a sample-barcoded 5' primer and a J-beta primer mix. TCRdb fed the 5' RACE reads into MiXCR, producing one record per CDR3 protein. The table lists roughly 930,000 distinct CDR3 sequences, roughly 43% of them singletons, with around 15% in the top ten. Source material: blood. Receptors originate from a man aged 25-40 years in good health.

The table lists this clonotype with a few counts. The chain uses TRBV14 and TRBJ1-2; D is uncertain. The V gene's germline CDR1 is SGHDN and CDR2 FVKESK. This CDR3 comprises 13 residues. Trimming took 1 base from V and 5 from J, leaving 8 bases between them. The CDR3 region is CASSQGGKYGYTF. The CDR3 region has the DNA TGTGCCAGCAGCCAAGGAGGGAAGTATGGCTACACCTTC.

The V and J genes are TRBV6-2 or TRBV6-3 and TRBJ2-3; TRBD2 agrees at 9 bases. Losses at the gene ends were 6 bases for V and 14 bases for J; bases not matched to a gene: 24. The CDR3 runs to 17 residues. CDR1 and CDR2 (germline): MNHEY, SVGEGT. This chain's CDR3 is CASSPPTPLGTSRRVYF. The CDR3 DNA reads as TGTGCCAGCAGCCCCCCAACCCCCCTCGGGACTAGCAGACGTGTGTATTTT.

The table lists this clonotype with a few counts. The chain combines TRBV14 with TRBJ2-5, with D maybe TRBD2 (5 bases). Germline CDR1 is SGHDN and CDR2 is FVKESK. The germline V and J ends were trimmed by 3 bases and 4 bases, with 12 bases remaining between them. The CDR3 length is 14 residues. The DNA for the CDR3 is TGTGCCAGCAGCCAGAATTTTCGGGGAGAGACCCAGTACTTC. Encoded protein: CASSQNFRGETQYF.

The rearrangement uses TRBV7-2 and TRBJ2-7, with D hard to call. The CDR3 length is 13 residues. CDR1 and CDR2 from the germline V gene are SGHTA and FQGNSA. The V end was cut by 5 bases, the J end by 12 bases, with 20 bases between. CDR3 coding DNA: TGTGCCAGCAGCGCTACCAGTAGCCTCACCCCGTACTTC. Translation: CASSATSSLTPYF.

V gene TRBV7-9 combines with J gene TRBJ1-1; D is possibly TRBD1 (5 bases). The germline V gene encodes CDR1 SEHNR and CDR2 FQNEAQ (reference sequence). The CDR3 loop spans 12 amino acids. Trimming left V 5 bases short and J 10 bases short, with 14 bases between. In nucleotides, the CDR3 is TGTGCCAGCAGCGACGAAGGGGCTGGAGCTTTCTTT. Translated, it gives CASSDEGAGAFF.

The chain uses TRBV6-2 or TRBV6-3 and TRBJ2-4; maybe TRBD2 (6 bases). The end of the DNA is better explained by TRBJ2-7, so the J call may be wrong. In germline, CDR1 is MNHEY, CDR2 SVGEGT. The CDR3 has 14 residues. CDR3 sequence (DNA): TGTGCCAGCAGACTTACTAGCCCGGGCTACGAGCAGTACTTC. Translation gives CASRLTSPGYEQYF.

Points on this clonotype: A much larger clone lies a single base off, so this may be a read error. The gene calls are TRBV10-2 and TRBJ1-5, with 9 bases matching TRBD1. This CDR3 comprises 15 residues. The germline CDR1 and CDR2 sequences are WSHSY and SAAADI. CDR3 sequence: CASSPQGASNQPLHF. The CDR3 DNA is TGCGCCAGCAGTCCACAGGGGGCAAGCAATCAGCCCCTGCATTTT.

The chain carries TRBV28 and TRBJ2-7, with D maybe TRBD1 (5 bases). Trimming left V 3 bases short and J 1 base short, with 16 bases between. The CDR3 consists of 16 residues. The germline gives CDR1 MDHEN, CDR2 SYDVKM. This CDR3 reads CASSFSGAGLSYEQYF. CDR3 DNA sequence: TGTGCCAGCAGTTTCTCTGGCGCAGGGTTATCCTACGAGCAGTACTTC.

The V gene is TRBV29-1, the J gene TRBJ2-3; D is possibly TRBD1 or TRBD2 (5 bases each). Germline V CDR1 and CDR2: SQVTM, ANQGSEA. V was clipped by 6 bases and J by 1 base, with 11 bases between them. The length of the CDR3 is 13 residues. CDR3 amino acids: CSVTLGGTDTQYF. The CDR3 DNA reads as TGCAGCGTGACCCTGGGGGGCACAGATACGCAGTATTTT.